By sample fraction, the clone carrying this T cell receptor beta chain is medium-sized. No antigen is known for it. Each CDR3 protein gets one entry after TCRdb re-called the PCR reads with MiXCR. The table has about 9,800 distinct CDR3 sequences, 15% to 20% seen once; the top ten hold about 1.5%. The length of the CDR3 is 15 residues. Per the germline V gene, CDR1 is MNHEY and CDR2 is SVGAGI. V lost 6 bases to trimming and J lost 1 base, with 12 bases between them. The data stem from a study of molecular identifiers for immune sequencing clone quantification. General study points: Highly expanded clone sizes could be underestimated by identical TCR molecules sharing a barcode.

This chain connects TRBV6-5 to TRBJ2-2; D is unresolved. Source material: naive CD8+ T cells from blood, with Jurkat cell RNA spiked in. Documented subset: FACS-sorted CD8+CD4-CCR7+CD45RA+ naive T cells. The TCR comes from a human donor in good health. Some libraries in this study had Jurkat cell RNA spiked in. The CDR3: CASSPTGRNTGELFF. The CDR3, as DNA: TGTGCCAGCAGCCCGACTGGTAGGAACACCGGGGAGCTGTTTTTT.